The 31 T cell receptor beta chains below were found in one sample sequenced in a study of identical twins. TCRdb used MiXCR to reprocess the 5' RACE reads, holding one entry per CDR3 protein. Seen here are 300,000 to 400,000 distinct CDR3 sequences, over 9% observed once, and the top ten hold around 7.8%. These data were also reused for a study on yellow fever vaccine responses in identical twins.

The material sequenced was CD8+ T cells sorted from blood. The receptors derive from a woman aged 18-29 years in good health.

The rearrangement joins TRBV7-6 to TRBJ1-2, with D unresolved. Germline V gene sequence: CDR1 SGHVS, CDR2 FNYEAQ. This CDR3 spans 17 amino acids. V lost 5 bases to trimming and J lost 0 bases, with 19 bases between them. CDR3 bases: TGTGCCAGCAGCCCACACCATCCTATCCCTGCTAACTATGGCTACACCTTC. This gives the protein CASSPHHPIPANYGYTF.

This clonotype came up once. This chain connects TRBV9 to TRBJ2-2; 13 bases map to TRBD2. This CDR3 is 18 amino acids long. CDR1 SGDLS and CDR2 YYNGEE come from the germline V gene. J gave up 0 bases and V 0 bases, and 2 bases lay outside the gene matches. CDR3 in DNA: TGTGCCAGCAGCGTAGCCGGGACTAGCGGGACGAACACCGGGGAGCTGTTTTTT. Translated, it gives CASSVAGTSGTNTGELFF.

The chain combines TRBV9 with TRBJ2-1, with 9 bases lining up with TRBD2. J lost 8 bases, V lost 0 bases, and 9 bases had no gene match. Germline CDR1 and CDR2: SGDLS and YYNGEE. CDR3 length equals 16 residues. CDR3 residues: CASSVGGVAGEDEQFF. The CDR3 nucleotides are TGTGCCAGCAGCGTAGGAGGAGTAGCGGGAGAGGATGAGCAGTTCTTC. Supplemented by reference TRBV9 and TRBJ2-1, the full variable domain reads DSGVTQTPKHLITATGQRVTLRCSPRSGDLSVYWYQQSLDQGLQFLIQYYNGEERAKGNILERFSAQQFPDLHSELNLSSLELGDSALYFCASSVGGVAGEDEQFFGPGTRLTVL.

The chain employs TRBV28 and TRBJ2-7; D assignment may be TRBD1 or TRBD2 (6 bases each). V was pared by 5 bases and J by 5 bases, with 16 bases between. CDR3 length: 14 residues. Germline values: CDR1 MDHEN, CDR2 SYDVKM. CDR3 residues: CASSHHREADEQYF. The CDR3 DNA is TGTGCCAGCAGTCATCACAGGGAGGCGGACGAGCAGTACTTC.

This clonotype was counted a few times. This chain links TRBV5-5 with TRBJ1-3, with D possibly matching TRBD1 (5 bases). CDR3 length equals 15 residues. Trimming took 0 bases from V and 1 from J, leaving 8 bases between them. Germline CDR1 SGHKS, CDR2 YYEKEE (reference sequence). The CDR3 here is CASSLAGDSGNTIYF. CDR3 sequence (DNA): TGTGCCAGCAGCTTGGCGGGGGATTCTGGAAACACCATATATTTT.

This clonotype has more than one count but fewer than ten. The rearrangement links TRBV10-3 to TRBJ2-3; a possible D gene is TRBD2 (5 bases). Trimming cost V 2 bases and J 4 bases, with 10 bases left between them. CDR3 length: 14 residues. The germline V gene encodes CDR1 ENHRY and CDR2 SYGVKD. The CDR3 nucleotides read TGTGCCATCAGTGAGACAGAGGGAGCAGATACGCAGTATTTT. This codes for CAISETEGADTQYF.

This clonotype was seen more than once but under ten times. The chain recombines TRBV20-1 with TRBJ2-5, with 7 bases that match TRBD2. V gave up 3 bases and J gave up 2 bases; unmatched junction bases: 9. CDR3 length: 15 residues. Germline CDR1 reads DFQATT; CDR2 reads SNEGSKA (reference sequence). The CDR3 DNA is TGCAGTGCTAGCAAGCTAGCGGAGAATCAAGAGACCCAGTACTTC. Its protein is CSASKLAENQETQYF.

This CDR3 is CASGRAADTQYF. Here the CDR3 DNA reads TGTGCCAGCGGGAGGGCCGCGGATACGCAGTATTTT. The chain recombines TRBV2 with TRBJ2-3; 7 bases map to TRBD2. The trim removed 8 bases at V and 6 bases at J, leaving 5 bases unmatched. This CDR3 spans 12 amino acids. The germline CDR1 and CDR2 sequences are SNHLY and FYNNEI.

This clonotype appeared a few times. The genes are TRBV20-1 and TRBJ1-1; TRBD1 might be the D (6 bases). The CDR3 runs 17 residues. V dropped 0 bases and J dropped 4 bases, with 21 bases sitting between them. Germline V CDR1 and CDR2: DFQATT, SNEGSKA (reference sequence). CDR3 bases: TGCAGTGCTAGAGACCTCCGAACAGGGCGAGGGGCCACTGAAGCTTTCTTT. Translating gives CSARDLRTGRGATEAFF.

This clonotype was seen a few times. The chain couples TRBV9 to TRBJ2-3; weak D call: TRBD1 (7 bases). The V gene's germline CDR1 is SGDLS and CDR2 YYNGEE. The CDR3 length is 14 residues. Trimming left V 3 bases short and J 0 bases short, with 8 bases between. DNA for the CDR3: TGTGCCAGCAGCGCAGGGGGGAGCACAGATACGCAGTATTTT. It yields the protein CASSAGGSTDTQYF.

This clonotype was detected many times. The V call is TRBV25-1, the J call TRBJ2-1, with 11 bases identical to TRBD2. Looked up from germline, CDR1 is MGHDK and CDR2 is SYGVNS. The CDR3 consists of 14 residues. V lost 4 bases to trimming and J lost 8 bases; unmatched junction nucleotides: 4. The CDR3 DNA follows: TGTGCCAGCAGTGTCCTAGCGGGAGGACATGAGCAGTTCTTC. Amino acid sequence: CASSVLAGGHEQFF.

Note on this clonotype: A single base separates this from a much larger clone, so it may be a read error. V is TRBV12-3 or TRBV12-4 and J is TRBJ2-6, with a tentative D call TRBD1 (6 bases). The CDR3 is 15 residues long. In nucleotides, the CDR3 is TGTGCCAGCAGCCCAGGGGTCTCTCGGGCCAACGTCCTGACTTTC. Encoded protein: CASSPGVSRANVLTF.

The table lists this clonotype with many counts. This chain joins TRBV7-6 and TRBJ2-3; 10 nucleotides align to TRBD2. The CDR3 is made up of 16 amino acids. Germline CDR1 reads SGHVS; CDR2 reads FNYEAQ. J was trimmed by 2 bases and V by 3 bases; bases with no gene match: 5. CDR3: CASSLVAGGSTDTQYF. CDR3 DNA: TGTGCCAGCAGCTTGGTAGCGGGGGGATCCACAGATACGCAGTATTTT. Using reference TRBV7-6 and TRBJ2-3 for the parts outside the CDR3, the full variable domain is GAGVSQSPRYKVTKRGQDVALRCDPISGHVSLYWYRQALGQGPEFLTYFNYEAQQDKSGLPNDRFSAERPEGSISTLTIQRTEQRDSAMYRCASSLVAGGSTDTQYFGPGTRLTVL.

This chain joins TRBV13 and TRBJ2-3, with 12 positions matching TRBD2. Germline loops: CDR1 PRHDT, CDR2 FYEKMQ (reference sequence). The CDR3 spans 18 residues. J was trimmed by 6 bases and V by 4 bases; bases with no gene match: 14. The CDR3 protein is CASSSLTALAGGRDTQYF. In DNA form, the CDR3 reads TGTGCCAGCAGCTCCCTCACAGCACTAGCGGGGGGTCGGGATACGCAGTATTTT. Full variable domain (outside the CDR3, taken from reference TRBV13 and TRBJ2-3): AAGVIQSPRHLIKEKRETATLKCYPIPRHDTVYWYQQGPGQDPQFLISFYEKMQSDKGSIPDRFSAQQFSDYHSELNMSSLELGDSALYFCASSSLTALAGGRDTQYFGPGTRLTVL.

This clonotype has a handful of counts. The chain joins TRBV15 to TRBJ2-3; 7 bases agree with TRBD2. CDR1 and CDR2 from the germline V gene are LNHNV and YYDKDF (reference sequence). The ends lost 1 base at V and 2 bases at J; junction bases unmatched: 6. This CDR3 is 16 amino acids long. CDR3 amino acids: CATSRGRTSVTDTQYF. The CDR3 DNA is TGTGCCACCAGCAGAGGAAGAACTAGCGTCACAGATACGCAGTATTTT.

This clonotype occurred a few times. V and J are TRBV5-6 and TRBJ1-2, with D maybe TRBD1 (5 bases). This CDR3 comprises 14 residues. V lost 2 bases and J 4 bases, leaving 12 bases between the germline ends. The V gene's germline CDR1 is SGHDT and CDR2 YYEEEE. The CDR3 protein is CASSLWGGSYGYTF. The DNA for the CDR3 is TGTGCCAGCAGCTTATGGGGCGGTAGCTATGGCTACACCTTC.

In its sample, this clonotype was seen a few times. This chain connects TRBV28 to TRBJ2-7; 11 bases fit TRBD1. Germline CDR1 is MDHEN and CDR2 is SYDVKM. The ends lost 3 bases at V and 5 bases at J; junction bases unmatched: 3. The CDR3 is 14 amino acids. CDR3 sequence: CASSFGQGADEQYF. In DNA form, the CDR3 reads TGTGCCAGCAGTTTCGGACAGGGGGCCGACGAGCAGTACTTC.

The rearrangement joins TRBV28 to TRBJ1-5; D gene unclear. V dropped 4 bases and J dropped 5 bases, with 9 bases sitting between them. This CDR3 has 13 amino acids. The germline V gene encodes CDR1 MDHEN and CDR2 SYDVKM. CDR3 loop: CASSWAGDQPQHF. The CDR3 region has the DNA TGTGCCAGCAGTTGGGCAGGAGATCAGCCCCAGCATTTT. The full variable domain, with the rest looked up from reference TRBV28 and TRBJ1-5, is DVKVTQSSRYLVKRTGEKVFLECVQDMDHENMFWYRQDPGLGLRLIYFSYDVKMKEKGDIPEGYSVSREKKERFSLILESASTNQTSMYLCASSWAGDQPQHFGDGTRLSIL.

There are many counts of this clonotype. This chain connects TRBV19 to TRBJ1-1; D call uncertain. V dropped 1 base and J dropped 1 base, with 7 bases sitting between them. The germline V gene has CDR1 LNHDA and CDR2 SQIVND (reference sequence). The CDR3 totals 14 residues. CDR3 amino acids: CASSIGQENTEAFF. The CDR3 nucleotides are TGTGCCAGTAGTATAGGCCAGGAGAACACTGAAGCTTTCTTT.

The table lists this clonotype with a few counts. The V gene is TRBV10-3, the J gene TRBJ2-5, with TRBD2 matching 8 bases. In germline, CDR1 is ENHRY, CDR2 SYGVKD. V shed 8 bases and J 1 base; nucleotides not matched to a gene: 9. The CDR3 extends over 15 amino acids. CDR3 nucleotides: TGTGCCATCGCTGGTGCGGGGGGACCCCAAGAGACCCAGTACTTC. Protein product: CAIAGAGGPQETQYF.

This clonotype appeared a few times. J is TRBJ1-2 and V is TRBV12-3 or TRBV12-4; 7 bases are a match to TRBD1. The CDR3 loop spans 14 amino acids. J lost 0 bases, V lost 5 bases, and 3 bases had no gene match. The CDR3: CASSTGTANYGYTF. The CDR3 region has the DNA TGTGCCAGCAGTACCGGGACAGCTAACTATGGCTACACCTTC.

The V and J genes are TRBV28 and TRBJ2-1; 8 nucleotides align to TRBD2. This CDR3 region has 17 residues. Unmatched junction bases numbered 16, after V lost 8 bases and J lost 4 bases. CDR1 is MDHEN, CDR2 SYDVKM, per germline. CDR3 sequence (DNA): TGTGCCAGCTCCTACCGGGCTAGCGGGCCTCTTTACAATGAGCAGTTCTTC. It encodes CASSYRASGPLYNEQFF.

The V call is TRBV4-1, the J call TRBJ1-1; D is unresolved. V was trimmed by 0 bases and J by 1 base, leaving 12 bases between them. The germline gives CDR1 MGHRA, CDR2 YSYEKL. This CDR3 is 16 amino acids long. The CDR3: CASSQEVYEANTEAFF. For the CDR3, the DNA is TGCGCCAGCAGCCAAGAAGTCTACGAAGCGAACACTGAAGCTTTCTTT.

This clonotype was counted only a few times. The chain recombines TRBV3-1 with TRBJ2-3; the D is unclear. Per the germline V gene, CDR1 is LGHDT and CDR2 is YNNKEL (reference sequence). This CDR3 is built from 15 residues. V was clipped by 4 bases and J by 0 bases, with 11 bases between them. CDR3 protein: CASSPMTRSTDTQYF. As DNA, the CDR3 is TGTGCCAGCAGCCCAATGACTCGGAGCACAGATACGCAGTATTTT.

This clonotype was counted ten times or more. The chain is built from TRBV19 and TRBJ1-5; tentatively, D is TRBD1 (5 bases). V was cut by 6 bases and J by 7 bases, with 13 bases left in between. Germline values: CDR1 LNHDA, CDR2 SQIVND (reference sequence). This CDR3 has 13 residues. CDR3 region: CASSLSGDQPQHF. The CDR3, as DNA: TGTGCCAGTAGCCTTAGTGGGGACCAGCCCCAGCATTTT.

This sequence joins TRBV27 and TRBJ1-6; maybe TRBD1 (6 bases). This CDR3 comprises 15 residues. Germline V gene lookup returns CDR1 MNHEY and CDR2 SMNVEV (reference sequence). With 3 bases removed from V and 10 bases from J, the gap between germline ends came to 16 bases. CDR3 amino acids: CASSFGVRGGSPLHF. The CDR3 nucleotides are TGTGCCAGCAGTTTTGGAGTCAGGGGTGGATCACCCCTCCACTTT.

The V gene is TRBV20-1, the J gene TRBJ1-5; D might be TRBD1 (5 bases). Per the germline V gene, CDR1 is DFQATT and CDR2 is SNEGSKA (reference sequence). The CDR3 length is 16 residues. V lost 5 bases, J lost 2 bases, and 19 bases lay in between. CDR3 sequence (DNA): TGCAGTGCTCCCCCCGGGGGGGATTACCGCAATCAGCCCCAGCATTTT. It specifies CSAPPGGDYRNQPQHF.

The V and J genes are TRBV2 and TRBJ2-7; a weak D match, TRBD2 (5 bases). Germline CDR1 SNHLY, CDR2 FYNNEI. V lost 1 base and J 0 bases, leaving 7 bases between the germline ends. The CDR3 has 14 residues. The CDR3 here is CASSEETNSYEQYF. The CDR3 DNA reads as TGTGCCAGCAGTGAAGAGACTAACTCCTACGAGCAGTACTTC. Drawing the rest from reference TRBV2 and TRBJ2-7, the complete variable domain is EPEVTQTPSHQVTQMGQEVILRCVPISNHLYFYWYRQILGQKVEFLVSFYNNEISEKSEIFDDQFSVERPDGSNFTLKIRSTKLEDSAMYFCASSEETNSYEQYFGPGTRLTVT.

This clonotype occurred many times. The CDR3 DNA reads as TGTGCCAGCAGCTCCAGGGAGGGGAGCACCGGGGAGCTGTTTTTT. Translating gives CASSSREGSTGELFF. This rearrangement joins TRBV7-9 to TRBJ2-2; 7 bases fit TRBD2. V lost 4 bases, J lost 4 bases, and 6 bases stayed unmatched. Germline assignment: CDR1 SEHNR and CDR2 FQNEAQ (reference sequence). The CDR3 is 15 amino acids.

This clonotype was seen more than once but under ten times. The genes are TRBV7-9 and TRBJ1-1, with D unresolved. Trimming shortened V by 1 base and J by 1 base, and 10 bases separated the two germline ends. The CDR3 is 15 amino acids. Germline CDR1 reads SEHNR; CDR2 reads FQNEAQ (reference sequence). CDR3 nucleotide sequence: TGTGCCAGCAGCTTAGATGTCTCTCCGAACACTGAAGCTTTCTTT. This translates into CASSLDVSPNTEAFF.

This clonotype has a handful of counts. The chain is built from TRBV10-3 and TRBJ1-3, with D uncertain. Trimming pared 2 bases from V and 0 bases from J, leaving 17 bases between. From germline, CDR1 is ENHRY and CDR2 SYGVKD. The CDR3 totals 18 residues. The CDR3 loop reads CAISEPIWVGSSGNTIYF. The CDR3 nucleotides read TGTGCCATCAGTGAGCCGATTTGGGTGGGAAGCTCTGGAAACACCATATATTTT.